This entry is about one T cell receptor beta chain. Its matching antigen is unknown. Noted time point: healthy volunteer bleed at 2 weeks. Whole blood that had not been fractionated was the source of extracted total RNA. Unique molecular identifiers were linked by the library to individual cDNA molecules. Per the original methods: Over 95,000 TCRs per sample was the median, with a range of about 20,000 to 690,600. Each CDR3 protein is one row after TCRdb ran MiXCR on the RACE reads. None of the V and J calls come from the authors' own analysis; TCRdb made them. The sample yields 85,000 to 95,000 distinct CDR3 sequences, about 10% seen once. The CDR3 consists of 11 residues. Trimming took 5 bases from V and 8 from J, leaving 10 bases between them. Germline CDR1 SQVTM, CDR2 ANQGSEA. The data were obtained in a study of human T cells and chemical hapten exposure. About the research overall: Small discrepancies in pooled library volume mainly accounted for the varying TCR yields per sample.

Overall study findings and caveats: No shift was seen in TCRs above 1 in 1000 frequency with DPC sensitization.

Sequencing was performed on whole blood. The rearrangement joins TRBV29-1 to TRBJ2-1, with no clear D. This sequence was found in a female donor in good health. Some clones in this sample may be carry-over from other donors' samples. The CDR3 coding sequence is TGCAGCGTTTTTAGGACGGATGAGCAGTTCTTC. This gives the protein CSVFRTDEQFF.